This section outlines one TCR beta chain sequence together with its context. Profiling relied on immunoSEQ multiplex PCR, and the TCRdb table lists in-frame clones only, not all of them. The sample holds some 200,000 clones; around 85% are singletons and the top ten take over 2%. This entry comes from a study of blood T cell repertoires in COVID-19. Deletions cut 1 base from V and 5 bases from J, with 12 bases between. The germline gives CDR1 SEHNR, CDR2 FQNEAQ (reference sequence). The CDR3 totals 15 residues. The receptor's source is a woman in her 70s with COVID-19, enrolled during active disease. Sample: peripheral blood. The chain employs TRBV7-9 and TRBJ1-3; possibly TRBD1 for D (6 bases). As DNA, the CDR3 is TGTGCCAGCAGCTTAGGATACGACAGGAGAAACACCATATATTTT. Residues: CASSLGYDRRNTIYF.